This is a list of T cell receptor beta chains from one sample in a study of technical replicates of blood from a handful of donors. This table comes from immunoSEQ multiplex PCR, and its TCRdb copy is limited to in-frame clones, with some not included. The sample shows more than 65,000 clones, around 91% of them seen only once. Sequencing was done on a sample of T cells isolated from PBMCs. The receptors were gathered from a human donor in good health. Some clones in this sample may be carry-over from other donors' samples. Each CDR3 is given with its conserved first and last residue. The order of the fields is V gene, clone size, J gene, D gene, CDR3 DNA, CDR3 protein. The D gene is left open where the match is weak. The size of a clone is reported for some rows only, either as once, few or many, or as a class for expanded clones.

>TRBV7-6|once|TRBJ1-4|TRBD1
TGTGCCAGCAGCTTAGTTACTACCGGGGGACAGGCTAATGAAAAACTGTTTTTT
CASSLVTTGGQANEKLFF
>TRBV30|NA|TRBJ2-5|TRBD2
TGTGCCTGGAGCCCGAGCGGGACCCACGGGGAGACCCAGTACTTC
CAWSPSGTHGETQYF
>TRBV7-2|NA|TRBJ2-3|NA
TGTGCCAGCAGCTTAGCGAGGCAGGGTCCGCAGTATTTT
CASSLARQGPQYF
>TRBV5-4|once|TRBJ1-2|TRBD1
TGTGCCAGCAGGAGCGCGACAGGGGGCTACTTCTATGGCTACACCTTC
CASRSATGGYFYGYTF
>TRBV27|NA|TRBJ2-7|NA
TGTGCCAGCAGGCAGGGTTACGAGCAGTACTTC
CASRQGYEQYF
>TRBV5-4|NA|TRBJ2-1|NA
TGTGCCAGCAGCCCGAGCTCCTACAATGAGCAGTTCTTC
CASSPSSYNEQFF
>TRBV11-2|NA|TRBJ2-5|TRBD2
TGTGCCAGCAGCCTCAGCCTAGCGGGAGGGCAAGAGACCCAGTACTTC
CASSLSLAGGQETQYF
>TRBV5-1|once|TRBJ2-7|TRBD1
TGCGCCAGCAGCTTGCCCACCGATGGACAGGGGGATTACCGACAAAACCCCTACGAGCAGTACTTC
CASSLPTDGQGDYRQNPYEQYF
>TRBV11-3|NA|TRBJ1-1|TRBD1
TGTGCCAGCAGCTTAGCACAGGGGTACACTGAAGCTTTCTTT
CASSLAQGYTEAFF
>TRBV6-1|NA|TRBJ1-2|NA
TGTGCCAGCAGGAGGTTAGACAACTATGGCTACACCTTC
CASRRLDNYGYTF
>TRBV7-2|NA|TRBJ2-7|TRBD2
TGTGCCAGCAGCTTAGGCGGGACTAGAGGAAAGACCTACGAGCAGTACTTC
CASSLGGTRGKTYEQYF
>TRBV5-1|NA|TRBJ1-2|TRBD1
TGCGCCAGCAGCGAGCTTGCCGGGACAGCTGGCGGCTACACCTTC
CASSELAGTAGGYTF
>TRBV9|NA|TRBJ1-6|NA
TGTGCCAGCAGCGTAGTAGACAGTTATTCACCCCTCCACTTT
CASSVVDSYSPLHF
>TRBV5-1|NA|TRBJ1-2|TRBD1
TGCGCCAGCAGCCCAACAGGGGTGAGGGGCTACACCTTC
CASSPTGVRGYTF
>TRBV4-1|NA|TRBJ2-5|NA
TGCGCCAGCAGCCAAGAAGGGGGTAAACTGTTGGGAACCTTAGAGACCCAGTACTTC
CASSQEGGKLLGTLETQYF
>TRBV29-1|NA|TRBJ1-4|NA
TGCAGCGTGAGGGAGGTTTCTGGAGAAAAACTGTTTTTT
CSVREVSGEKLFF
>TRBV19|NA|TRBJ1-4|TRBD1
TGTGCCAGTAGTAGGACAGGAGGAGAAGAAAAACTGTTTTTT
CASSRTGGEEKLFF
>TRBV2|few|TRBJ1-1|NA
TGTGCCAGCAGCTCAGACTGGAACACTGAAGCTTTCTTT
CASSSDWNTEAFF
>TRBV7-7|NA|TRBJ2-5|TRBD2
TGTGCCAGCAGCTTGGATAGCGGGGGGGCGGAGACCCAGTACTTC
CASSLDSGGAETQYF
>TRBV28|NA|TRBJ2-2|NA
TGTGCCAGCAGTCCCGTCCCCCCCACAAACACCGGGGAGCTGTTTTTT
CASSPVPPTNTGELFF
>TRBV19|NA|TRBJ2-7|NA
TGTGCCAGTACCCAGGGGGGCGAGCAGTACTTC
CASTQGGEQYF
>TRBV28|NA|TRBJ2-2|TRBD2
TGTGCCAGCAGTCAGCCGGGACTAGCGGGAGACGCCACCGGGGAGCTGTTTTTT
CASSQPGLAGDATGELFF
>TRBV5-6|NA|TRBJ2-7|TRBD1
TGTGCCAGCAGCTATGGGACAGGAAATTACGAGCAGTACTTC
CASSYGTGNYEQYF
>TRBV27|NA|TRBJ1-6|TRBD1
TGTGCCAGCAGTCGCGACAGGGGGAATTCACCCCTCCACTTT
CASSRDRGNSPLHF
>TRBV7-2|NA|TRBJ1-4|NA
TGTGCCAGCAGCTCCCAGGGTGGGGAAAAACTGTTTTTT
CASSSQGGEKLFF
>TRBV6-1|NA|TRBJ2-7|TRBD1
TGTGCCAGCAGTGAAGCGGGACAGGGTGTCTACGAGCAGTACTTC
CASSEAGQGVYEQYF
>TRBV30|NA|TRBJ2-1|NA
TGTGCCTGGAGTCGCACTGGCGGTTACAATGAGCAGTTCTTC
CAWSRTGGYNEQFF
>TRBV19|NA|TRBJ2-4|TRBD2
TGTGCCAGTAGTACTACGGGGGGGCCGGGCAAAAACATTCAGTACTTC
CASSTTGGPGKNIQYF
>TRBV6-5|NA|TRBJ2-3|NA
TGTGCCAGCGAGGGCCGAGGAACGCAGTATTTT
CASEGRGTQYF
>TRBV2|NA|TRBJ2-3|NA
TGTGCCAGCAGTGAAGTTGAGGCAGGGCGAGGAGATACGCAGTATTTT
CASSEVEAGRGDTQYF
>TRBV9|NA|TRBJ1-3|TRBD1
TGTGCCAGCAGCGACGGACAGGGACTCGGGGACACCATATATTTT
CASSDGQGLGDTIYF
>TRBV29-1|NA|TRBJ1-1|NA
TGCAGCGTTGATCGTCCGTGGTTTAGACAGGCGGGCACTGAAGCTTTCTTT
CSVDRPWFRQAGTEAFF
>TRBV5-4|NA|TRBJ1-2|NA
TGTGCCAGCAGCGCAAGCATTAACTATGGCTACACCTTC
CASSASINYGYTF
>TRBV11-2|NA|TRBJ2-2|TRBD1
TGTGCCAGCAGCCCGAGGACAGGGGGCACCGGGGAGCTGTTTTTT
CASSPRTGGTGELFF
>TRBV7-9|NA|TRBJ2-7|TRBD1
TGTGCCAGCAGCTGGGGGACAGTGGTCTACGAGCAGTACTTC
CASSWGTVVYEQYF
>TRBV30|NA|TRBJ2-1|NA
TGTGCCTGGAGTGTAATGGCGGGGGCGGGTGAGCAGTTCTTC
CAWSVMAGAGEQFF
>TRBV9|once|TRBJ1-1|NA
TGTGCCAGCAGCGTAGTGTCAGGGCGAGCTTTCTTT
CASSVVSGRAFF
>TRBV29-1|NA|TRBJ2-7|TRBD1
TGCAGCGTTCAAAAGACAGGGGACGAGCAGTACTTC
CSVQKTGDEQYF
>TRBV6-5|NA|TRBJ2-1|TRBD1
TGTGCCAGCAGTTATTCCGACAGGGACCCCTACAATGAGCAGTTCTTC
CASSYSDRDPYNEQFF
>TRBV9|NA|TRBJ1-6|NA
TGTGCCAGCAGCGTAGGGGGAGGCCCTAATTCACCCCTCCACTTT
CASSVGGGPNSPLHF
>TRBV7-6|once|TRBJ2-7|TRBD1
TGTGCCAGCAGCCCTGGGACAGCCGGTTACGAGCAGTACTTC
CASSPGTAGYEQYF
>TRBV6-1|once|TRBJ2-7|TRBD1
TGTGCCAGCAGACTCGGACAGGGGAGATCCTACGAGCAGTACTTC
CASRLGQGRSYEQYF
>TRBV5-1|NA|TRBJ2-1|TRBD1
TGCGCCAGCAGCTTCCCGGGACAGGGGTCCTACAATGAGCAGTTCTTC
CASSFPGQGSYNEQFF
>TRBV28|NA|TRBJ2-2|NA
TGTGCCAGCAGCCAGTGGACATCGAACACCGGGGAGCTGTTTTTT
CASSQWTSNTGELFF
>TRBV6-5|NA|TRBJ1-1|NA
TGTGCCAGCAGTTACAGCGGGGGGGGCGTAGACACTGAAGCTTTCTTT
CASSYSGGGVDTEAFF
>TRBV6-5|NA|TRBJ2-3|TRBD2
TGTGCCAGCAGCCAGAGACTAGCGGGCACAGATACGCAGTATTTT
CASSQRLAGTDTQYF
>TRBV6-5|NA|TRBJ1-2|TRBD1
TGTGCCAGCAGTTACCGACAGGGAATCGGCTACACCTTC
CASSYRQGIGYTF
>TRBV7-6|NA|TRBJ2-7|NA
TGTGCCAGCAGCTTAGATGCTCTATCCTACGAGCAGTACTTC
CASSLDALSYEQYF
>TRBV4-2|NA|TRBJ1-1|NA
TGTGCCAGCAGCCAAACAACAGGGAACACTGAAGCTTTCTTT
CASSQTTGNTEAFF
>TRBV27|NA|TRBJ2-2|TRBD2
TGTGCCAGCAGTTTAGTACTAGCGGGCGGGGAGCTGTTTTTT
CASSLVLAGGELFF
>TRBV27|NA|TRBJ2-3|TRBD1
TGTGCCAGCAGTTTAACATGGACAGGCTTATTCAGGGGGACAGATACGCAGTATTTT
CASSLTWTGLFRGTDTQYF